This section outlines one T cell receptor beta chain sequence together with its context. Its antigen remains unidentified. The CDR3 extends over 13 amino acids. The V gene lost 5 bases and the J gene lost 9 bases, with 11 bases spanning the gap. CDR1 is SGHTA, CDR2 FQGNSA, per germline. The data stem from a study of graft-versus-host responses after intestinal transplantation. Study-level background: After anti-thymocyte globulin induction, recipients took tacrolimus and steroids for three to four years.

Profiled with immunoSEQ multiplex PCR; TCRdb holds only in-frame clones, not every one. The sample lists fewer than 5,500 clones; under 75% were seen once. Study-level findings and limits: Allograft clonal ratios (graft-versus-host to host-versus-graft) were high in patients who had graft-donor T cell macrochimerism. GvH clones were found in recipient marrow; some appeared first in ileum or blood. Peak circulating GvH clone levels were associated with early post-transplant HvG declines.

The rearrangement joins TRBV7-2 to TRBJ1-6; D ambiguous. The clonotype was recovered from a human patient who received an intestinal transplant, so some T cells may come from the graft donor. This specimen was PBMCs, taken 541 days after intestinal transplant. DNA of the CDR3: TGTGCCAGCAGCCCAGACGGCGTTTCACCCCTCCACTTT. It is translated as CASSPDGVSPLHF.